These T cell receptor beta chains were read from a single sample in a study of blood T cell repertoires in COVID-19. The protocol was immunoSEQ multiplex PCR, while the TCRdb copy is restricted to in-frame clones and leaves out a portion. The table includes more than 200,000 clones, approximately 81% detected once. Material: peripheral blood. The receptors shown here come from a woman older than 75 with COVID-19, enrolled during active disease. The CDR3 runs from the conserved cysteine through the conserved F or W. D genes are given only for firm matches. The size field is filled for only some rows; it gives once, few, many or a size class.

>NA|NA|TRBV6-6|TRBJ1-2
TGTGCCAGCAGTTACCCCGATTCGAGTCATGGCTACACCTTC
CASSYPDSSHGYTF
>NA|NA|TRBV25-1|TRBJ1-6
TGTGCCAGTAAAGAGAGCTCCTATAATTCACCCCTCCACTTT
CASKESSYNSPLHF
>NA|NA|TRBV30|TRBJ1-5
TGTGCCTGGAGTGTCAACCCAGGACAGCCCCAGCATTTT
CAWSVNPGQPQHF
>NA|TRBD1|TRBV30|TRBJ1-6
TGTGCCTGCACGGGACAGGGGGGTTCACCCCTCCACTTT
CACTGQGGSPLHF
>NA|TRBD1|TRBV5-8|TRBJ2-1
TGTGCCAGCAGCTCCAGACAGGGGGGCTCCTACAATGAGCAGTTCTTC
CASSSRQGGSYNEQFF
>NA|NA|TRBV9|TRBJ1-2
TGTGCCAGCAGCGTAGACCAGGGAAACTATGGCTACACCTTC
CASSVDQGNYGYTF
>NA|TRBD1|TRBV2|TRBJ1-2
TGTGCCAGCAGTACGGGGACAGCTGTGAGAGGCTACACCTTC
CASSTGTAVRGYTF
>once|NA|TRBV28|TRBJ1-2
TGTGCCAGCAGTTTTCTTGACTATGGCTACACCTTC
CASSFLDYGYTF
>NA|NA|TRBV29-1|TRBJ1-2
TGCAGCGTTGCGTGGGGGCCCTATGGCTACACCTTC
CSVAWGPYGYTF
>NA|TRBD1|TRBV6-5|TRBJ1-4
TGTGCCAGCAAGAGCCAGGGGGCGACTAATGAAAAACTGTTTTTT
CASKSQGATNEKLFF
>NA|TRBD1|TRBV7-8|TRBJ1-4
TGTGCCAGCAGCTTAGTGGGGCGGGGGACAGGGGCCCTCGAACTGTTTTTT
CASSLVGRGTGALELFF
>NA|TRBD1|TRBV6-2/TRBV6-3|TRBJ1-2
TGTGCCAGCAGTTATTCGGCAGGGGGATACTATGGCTACACCTTC
CASSYSAGGYYGYTF
>few|NA|TRBV3-1/TRBV3-2|TRBJ1-1
TGTGCCAGTCGGGCAGGAGGGCGGGAAACTGAAGCTTTCTTT
CASRAGGRETEAFF
>few|TRBD1|TRBV6-6|TRBJ1-5
TGTGCCAGCACCGTCTCGACAGGGAGCCAGCCCCAGCATTTT
CASTVSTGSQPQHF
>NA|TRBD2|TRBV2|TRBJ2-5
TGTGCCAGCAATGGGGGCGGGGGGAACTCTCAAGAGACCCAGTACTTC
CASNGGGGNSQETQYF
>NA|TRBD1|TRBV19|TRBJ1-5
TGTGCCAGTAGGACAGGGGGCAATAGCAATCAGCCCCAGCATTTT
CASRTGGNSNQPQHF
>NA|TRBD1|TRBV7-2|TRBJ1-4
TGTGCCAGCAGCACAGGGGGGCTCGGTGAAAAACTGTTTTTT
CASSTGGLGEKLFF